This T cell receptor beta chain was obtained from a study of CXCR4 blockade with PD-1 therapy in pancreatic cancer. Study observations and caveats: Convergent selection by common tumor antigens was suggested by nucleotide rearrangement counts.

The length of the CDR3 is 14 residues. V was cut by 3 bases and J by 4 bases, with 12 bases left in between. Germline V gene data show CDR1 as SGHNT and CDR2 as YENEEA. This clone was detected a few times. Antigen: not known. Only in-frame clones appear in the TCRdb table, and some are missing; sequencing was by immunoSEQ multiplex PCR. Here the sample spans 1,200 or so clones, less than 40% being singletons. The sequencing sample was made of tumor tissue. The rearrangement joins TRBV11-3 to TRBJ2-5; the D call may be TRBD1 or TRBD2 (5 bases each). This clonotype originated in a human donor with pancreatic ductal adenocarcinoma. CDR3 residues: CASSLMGTGETQYF. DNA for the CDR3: TGTGCCAGCAGCTTGATGGGGACGGGAGAGACCCAGTACTTC.